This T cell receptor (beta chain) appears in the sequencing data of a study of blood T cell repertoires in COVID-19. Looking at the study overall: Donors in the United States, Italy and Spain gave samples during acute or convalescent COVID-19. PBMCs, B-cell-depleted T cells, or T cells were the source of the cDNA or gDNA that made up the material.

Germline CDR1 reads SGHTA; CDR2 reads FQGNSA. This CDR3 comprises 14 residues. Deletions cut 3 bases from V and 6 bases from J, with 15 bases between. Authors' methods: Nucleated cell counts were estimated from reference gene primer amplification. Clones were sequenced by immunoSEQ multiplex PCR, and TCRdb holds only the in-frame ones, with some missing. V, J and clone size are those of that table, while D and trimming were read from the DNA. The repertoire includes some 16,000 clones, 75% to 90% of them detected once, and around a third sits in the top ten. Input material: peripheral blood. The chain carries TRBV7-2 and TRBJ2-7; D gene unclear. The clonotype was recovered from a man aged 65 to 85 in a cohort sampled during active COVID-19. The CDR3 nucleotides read TGTGCCAGCAGCTTCCGGAGACTCCCTCTCGAGCAGTACTTC. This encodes CASSFRRLPLEQYF.